What follows are 17 T cell receptor beta chains derived from one specimen sequenced in a study of T cells expressing NK-cell markers. TCRdb reanalyzed the 5' RACE reads, giving one entry per CDR3 protein sequence and no DNA. Listed are about 110,000 distinct CDR3 sequences; approximately 17% falls within the top ten. Sequenced material: blood T cells: a sorted CD56 or NKG2C T cell subset, CD4+ or CD8+ T cells, or bulk PBMC T cells (not recorded which). The receptors shown here come from a woman between 18 and 70 years old in good health.

The rearrangement joins TRBV25-1 to TRBJ2-5. Germline V gives CDR1 MGHDK, CDR2 SYGVNS. The CDR3 spans 14 residues. The CDR3 sequence: CASSDIVSQETQYF.

The J gene is TRBJ2-5, the V gene TRBV20-1; the TRBD2 assignment by TCRdb is unverifiable without DNA. The CDR3 spans 14 residues. Germline V gene sequence: CDR1 DFQATT, CDR2 SNEGSKA (reference sequence). CDR3 in amino acids: CSAQPLAGGETQYF.

This chain uses TRBV20-1 with TRBJ2-5; TCRdb indicates TRBD2, and absent DNA this call remains unverified. The CDR3 runs to 17 residues. The germline CDR1 and CDR2 sequences are DFQATT and SNEGSKA (reference sequence). The CDR3 is CSATGLAAVPVLGTQYF.

The V call is TRBV4-3, the J call TRBJ2-1; absent DNA, TCRdb's TRBD2 call cannot be checked. Per the germline V gene, CDR1 is LGHNA and CDR2 is YSLEER. The CDR3 is 19 amino acids. CDR3 sequence reads: CASSQDLGLAGVGYNEQFF.

The chain has TRBV28 and TRBJ2-3. The CDR3 runs 13 residues. Germline V gene data show CDR1 as MDHEN and CDR2 as SYDVKM. Here the CDR3 reads CASSARSTDTQYF.

The chain joins TRBV7-9 to TRBJ1-1. CDR3 length: 12 amino acids. Germline values: CDR1 SEHNR, CDR2 FQNEAQ (reference sequence). CDR3: CASSLADGEAFF.

This chain uses TRBV20-1 with TRBJ2-1; TCRdb's D call of TRBD2 is untestable without DNA. CDR1 DFQATT and CDR2 SNEGSKA come from the germline V gene (reference sequence). The CDR3 has 15 residues. The CDR3 loop reads CSAPSSSDNYNEQFF.

The chain has TRBV20-1 and TRBJ1-1; without DNA, the TCRdb call of TRBD1 cannot be checked. The CDR3 is 13 residues long. Germline loops: CDR1 DFQATT, CDR2 SNEGSKA (reference sequence). CDR3 loop: CSARGGVDTEAFF.

V is TRBV20-1 and J is TRBJ2-7. The CDR3 consists of 11 residues. The germline CDR1 and CDR2 sequences are DFQATT and SNEGSKA (reference sequence). The CDR3 sequence: CSARSAYEQYF.

This chain uses TRBV4-1 with TRBJ2-7; checking the TCRdb D call of TRBD2 is not possible without DNA. Looked up from germline, CDR1 is MGHRA and CDR2 is YSYEKL. This CDR3 contains 17 residues. The CDR3 loop reads CASSQSPPGLAIHEQYF.

J is TRBJ2-1 and V is TRBV27; TCRdb gives TRBD2 as the D gene, but with no DNA this cannot be confirmed. The CDR3 runs 21 residues. Germline V gene data show CDR1 as MNHEY and CDR2 as SMNVEV (reference sequence). CDR3 loop: CASSGISGLAGTAIYYNEQFF.

CDR3 region: CASSQEGFTDTQYF. J is TRBJ2-3 and V is TRBV4-1. There are 14 residues in the CDR3. CDR1 and CDR2 from the germline V gene are MGHRA and YSYEKL.

The chain joins TRBV6-2 or TRBV6-3 to TRBJ2-3; the TRBD2 assignment by TCRdb is unverifiable without DNA. The germline CDR1 and CDR2 sequences are MNHEY and SVGEGT. The CDR3 loop spans 15 amino acids. The CDR3 here is CASRGLAGGADTQYF.

The chain carries TRBV7-2 and TRBJ2-3; TCRdb calls TRBD1, which cannot be checked without DNA. There are 15 residues in the CDR3. Germline loops: CDR1 SGHTA, CDR2 FQGNSA. CDR3 sequence reads: CASSSSGGALDTQYF.

The gene calls are TRBV20-1 and TRBJ2-5; the D gene TCRdb calls, TRBD1, cannot be checked with no DNA. CDR3 length equals 18 residues. Germline-derived CDR1 and CDR2 are DFQATT and SNEGSKA (reference sequence). The CDR3 reads CSAATPGHTLRPQETQYF.

The CDR3 protein is CASSLGPGGTGELFF. The chain couples TRBV5-6 to TRBJ2-2; the TCRdb call, TRBD1, lacks DNA for checking. In germline, CDR1 is SGHDT, CDR2 YYEEEE. The CDR3 loop spans 15 amino acids.

The V call is TRBV18, the J call TRBJ2-7; TCRdb's D gene call, TRBD1, goes unchecked for lack of DNA. CDR1 is KGHSH, CDR2 LQKENI, per germline. This CDR3 region has 15 residues. The CDR3 loop reads CASSSGTGPFYEQYF. Looking up the rest from reference TRBV18 and TRBJ2-7 gives the full variable domain: NAGVMQNPRHLVRRRGQEARLRCSPMKGHSHVYWYRQLPEEGLKFMVYLQKENIIDESGMPKERFSAEFPKEGPSILRIQQVVRGDSAAYFCASSSGTGPFYEQYFGPGTRLTVT.